This entry lists 7 T cell receptor beta chains sequenced from one sample in a study of cytomegalovirus exposure and HLA in healthy donors. The PCR ran on 60 Vbeta and 13 Jbeta primers. Produced via immunoSEQ multiplex PCR; TCRdb's table is partial and in-frame only. The sample contains 60,000 to 70,000 clones, roughly 78% of which appear only once. The sample consisted of PBMCs. The source is a man between 35 and 55 years old in good health and CMV-seronegative.

The gene calls are TRBV6-5 and TRBJ1-6; weak D call: TRBD1 (5 bases). This CDR3 has 14 residues. The V and J ends lost 6 bases and 11 bases respectively, with 17 bases between them. Germline assignment: CDR1 MNHEY and CDR2 SVGAGI. Written as DNA, the CDR3 is TGTGCCAGCAGGAGCCAGGGATTTGATACACCCCTCCACTTT. Its protein product is CASRSQGFDTPLHF.

V and J are TRBV15 and TRBJ2-1, with D possibly matching TRBD2 (5 bases). V lost 0 bases and J 10 bases, leaving 10 bases between the germline ends. Germline V gene data show CDR1 as LNHNV and CDR2 as YYDKDF (reference sequence). The CDR3 runs to 13 residues. The CDR3: CATSRDSQREQFF. The CDR3 bases are TGTGCCACCAGCAGAGATTCCCAGCGGGAGCAGTTCTTC.

This clone turned up a few times. DNA for the CDR3: TGTGCCAGCAGCTCGGGGAACTATGGCTACACCTTC. It is translated as CASSSGNYGYTF. This rearrangement joins TRBV7-6 to TRBJ1-2; D remains unclear. Trimming removed 4 bases at V and 2 bases at J, with 5 bases between. The CDR3 is 12 residues long. Germline loops: CDR1 SGHVS, CDR2 FNYEAQ.

V gene TRBV7-3 combines with J gene TRBJ2-1; maybe TRBD2 (6 bases). This CDR3 has 15 amino acids. Trimming left V 4 bases short and J 2 bases short, with 12 bases between. CDR1 SGHTA and CDR2 FQGTGA come from the germline V gene. The CDR3 spells CASSYLAGPYNEQFF. The CDR3 region has the DNA TGTGCCAGCAGCTATCTGGCGGGACCCTACAATGAGCAGTTCTTC.

The sample holds a few counts of this clone. The V call is TRBV5-1, the J call TRBJ2-1; 9 bases are shared with TRBD2. Germline V gene sequence: CDR1 SGHRS, CDR2 YFSETQ. The CDR3 has 17 residues. The trim removed 4 bases at V and 3 bases at J, leaving 11 bases unmatched. CDR3 in amino acids: CASSPGRLAGSYNEQFF. The CDR3 bases are TGCGCCAGCAGCCCCGGGCGGCTAGCGGGAAGCTACAATGAGCAGTTCTTC. Drawing the rest from reference TRBV5-1 and TRBJ2-1, the complete variable domain is KAGVTQTPRYLIKTRGQQVTLSCSPISGHRSVSWYQQTPGQGLQFLFEYFSETQRNKGNFPGRFSGRQFSNSRSEMNVSTLELGDSALYLCASSPGRLAGSYNEQFFGPGTRLTVL.

The rearrangement uses TRBV7-8 and TRBJ2-2; TRBD2 is a possible D gene (5 bases). Germline V gives CDR1 SGHVS, CDR2 FQNEAQ. This CDR3 comprises 15 residues. The V gene lost 4 bases and the J gene lost 4 bases, with 13 bases spanning the gap. CDR3 nucleotide sequence: TGTGCCAGCAGCTACGAGGGTTGGGGCACCGGGGAGCTGTTTTTT. Its protein product is CASSYEGWGTGELFF.

CDR3 residues: CASSSPGEGQPQHF. In DNA, the CDR3 is TGTGCCAGCAGTTCACCTGGCGAGGGTCAGCCCCAGCATTTT. The chain joins TRBV28 to TRBJ1-5; D is undetermined. Germline V gene data show CDR1 as MDHEN and CDR2 as SYDVKM. The CDR3 contains 14 residues. Trimming removed 4 bases at V and 6 bases at J, with 13 bases between. The variable domain in full, with the rest retrieved from reference TRBV28 and TRBJ1-5, is DVKVTQSSRYLVKRTGEKVFLECVQDMDHENMFWYRQDPGLGLRLIYFSYDVKMKEKGDIPEGYSVSREKKERFSLILESASTNQTSMYLCASSSPGEGQPQHFGDGTRLSIL.